The clone carrying this T cell receptor beta chain was observed a few times. They got blood RNA out of unsorted whole blood and also pulled out germline DNA. Reverse transcription of 500 ng total RNA with a constant-region primer produced TCR beta cDNA. Libraries for TCR beta were built through three nested multiplex PCR rounds, which together made up a slightly modified ARM-PCR procedure. TRBV1-TRBV30 forward primers and a C-beta reverse primer were used in the first two PCR rounds, which each ran for around 11 cycles. One entry per CDR3 protein, called by TCRdb with MiXCR from the multiplex PCR reads. Of around 330,000 distinct CDR3 sequences in the sample, over 55% are singletons; the top ten hold roughly 10%. This entry belongs to a study of tumor-infiltrating lymphocytes in primary liver carcinoma. Study information: The patient population consisted of men and women between 30 and 69 years of age. Samples had roughly 3.65 to 8 million productive TCRbeta reads, comparable between tissue types.

V was trimmed by 6 bases and J by 15 bases, leaving 21 bases between them. The CDR3 has 13 amino acids. This receptor was obtained from a man between 40 and 49 years old with primary liver carcinoma and hepatitis B virus infection. The sequencing input was peripheral blood. The chain has TRBV12-3 or TRBV12-4 and TRBJ2-1; D call uncertain. This chain's CDR3 is CASSLRVIDARFF. Written as DNA, the CDR3 is TGTGCCAGCAGCTTACGGGTTATTGACGCACGGTTCTTC.